This T cell receptor beta chain was sequenced for a study of blood T cell repertoires in COVID-19. The assay was immunoSEQ multiplex PCR, and TCRdb's table has in-frame clones only and misses some. The top ten clones hold 4.3% of a sample with around 450,000 clones, roughly 91% of them seen once. The CDR3 totals 14 residues. Trimming shortened V by 4 bases and J by 1 base, and 10 bases separated the two germline ends. Germline V gene lookup returns CDR1 SNHLY and CDR2 FYNNEI. In its sample, this clone was seen a few times. The sequenced material came from peripheral blood. The chain has TRBV2 and TRBJ1-1; tentatively, D is TRBD1 (5 bases). The sequence was collected from a woman aged 25 to 39 with acute or convalescent COVID-19. CDR3 loop: CASSGSTGNTEAFF. The CDR3 DNA sequence: TGTGCCAGCAGTGGGTCAACAGGGAACACTGAAGCTTTCTTT.